This TCR beta chain originates from a study of blood T cell repertoires in COVID-19. Study details: Acute-phase and convalescent COVID-19 samples originated in the United States, Italy and Spain. PBMCs, B-cell-depleted T cells, or T cells were the source of the cDNA or gDNA that made up the material.

Notes on this clone: A read error may produce the germline difference seen at one junction end.

Germline loops: CDR1 SSHAT, CDR2 FNYEAQ (reference sequence). This CDR3 is built from 13 residues. Authors' data handling: Amplification from reference gene primers served as the basis for estimated nucleated cell counts. Profiled with immunoSEQ multiplex PCR; TCRdb holds only in-frame clones, not every one. V, J and clone size are taken as reported in that table, and D and trimming were inferred from the DNA itself. The data hold 150,000 to 200,000 clones, with roughly nine tenths observed a single time. This chain joins TRBV7-7 and TRBJ2-1; the D gene is possibly TRBD1 (6 bases). This TCR was recovered from a man aged 18 to 30 who had recovered from COVID-19. Sequencing was done on a sample of peripheral blood. DNA of the CDR3: TGTGCTAGCAGCCCTAGGGGGATCGATGAGCAGTTCTTC. It codes for CASSPRGIDEQFF.